The 17 T cell receptor beta chains given below trace back to one sample, sequenced in a study of blood T cell repertoires in COVID-19. Assay used: immunoSEQ multiplex PCR; TCRdb lists only in-frame clones, some missing. The table lists some 100,000 clones, over 80% of them singletons. Sequenced input: peripheral blood. These receptors were collected from a man aged 50 to 59 with active COVID-19.

This clone appeared once. The chain carries TRBV19 and TRBJ2-7; D may be TRBD2 (5 bases). The CDR3 extends over 14 amino acids. The germline CDR1 and CDR2 sequences are LNHDA and SQIVND (reference sequence). V was pared by 3 bases and J by 3 bases, with 12 bases between. CDR3 amino acids: CASSMRAGYYEQYF. The CDR3 nucleotides read TGTGCCAGTAGTATGCGGGCAGGTTACTACGAGCAGTACTTC.

The CDR3 DNA reads TGTGCCACCGGGACAGGAGAGACTAGCGGAGCTTACGAGCAGTACTTC. Protein: CATGTGETSGAYEQYF. The chain joins TRBV10-3 to TRBJ2-7, with TRBD2 as a possible D gene (9 bases). CDR3 size: 16 residues. V lost 10 bases and J 4 bases, leaving 26 bases between the germline ends. Germline V gene lookup returns CDR1 ENHRY and CDR2 SYGVKD.

This rearrangement joins TRBV2 to TRBJ2-3; D is perhaps TRBD2 (6 bases). The length of the CDR3 is 14 residues. In germline, CDR1 is SNHLY, CDR2 FYNNEI. V gave up 6 bases and J gave up 3 bases, with 13 bases separating them. The CDR3 DNA reads TGTGCCAGCAGGCGGGACTCCGGAACAGATACGCAGTATTTT. The encoded protein is CASRRDSGTDTQYF.

To note about this clone: An end of the junction does not agree with germline; a read error may underlie this. V usage is TRBV5-4 and J usage is TRBJ2-7; perhaps TRBD1 as D (6 bases). Germline values: CDR1 SGHNT, CDR2 YYREEE (reference sequence). The CDR3 consists of 12 residues. The CDR3 DNA reads as TGTGCCAGCAGCCAACCTACCGGACAGATCCACTTC. As protein: CASSQPTGQIHF. The full variable domain, in which reference TRBV5-4 and TRBJ2-7 provide the parts outside the CDR3, is ETGVTQSPTHLIKTRGQQVTLRCSSQSGHNTVSWYQQALGQGPQFIFQYYREEENGRGNFPPRFSGLQFPNYSSELNVNALELDDSALYLCASSQPTGQIHFGPGTRLTVT.

V gene TRBV5-4 combines with J gene TRBJ2-6; D remains unclear. CDR1 SGHNT and CDR2 YYREEE come from the germline V gene (reference sequence). This CDR3 comprises 16 residues. Trimming took 0 bases from V and 0 from J, leaving 7 bases between them. CDR3 nucleotide sequence: TGTGCCAGCAGCTTGGACGTCAGCTCTGGGGCCAACGTCCTGACTTTC. It codes for CASSLDVSSGANVLTF.

This clone was recorded once. The rearrangement joins TRBV19 to TRBJ1-4, with a possible D match to TRBD1 (5 bases). V was trimmed by 6 bases and J by 3 bases, leaving 11 bases between them. The CDR3 is 14 amino acids. From germline, CDR1 is LNHDA and CDR2 SQIVND (reference sequence). The CDR3 region is CASRPPGSNEKLFF. As DNA, the CDR3 is TGTGCCAGTAGACCTCCAGGGTCTAATGAAAAACTGTTTTTT. Complete variable domain (other parts from reference TRBV19 and TRBJ1-4): DGGITQSPKYLFRKEGQNVTLSCEQNLNHDAMYWYRQDPGQGLRLIYYSQIVNDFQKGDIAEGYSVSREKKESFPLTVTSAQKNPTAFYLCASRPPGSNEKLFFGSGTQLSVL.

This rearrangement joins TRBV11-2 to TRBJ1-6; D gene uncertain. The CDR3 extends over 14 amino acids. Germline V CDR1 and CDR2: SGHAT, FQNNGV. The V and J ends lost 3 bases and 2 bases respectively, with 5 bases between them. Written as DNA, the CDR3 is TGTGCCAGCAGCTTCGGGACCTATAATTCACCCCTCCACTTT. Translating gives CASSFGTYNSPLHF.

The chain couples TRBV9 to TRBJ1-6; D gene unclear. Germline V lookup: CDR1 SGDLS, CDR2 YYNGEE. Deletions cut 1 base from V and 0 bases from J, with 5 bases between. The CDR3 totals 15 residues. The CDR3 DNA reads TGTGCCAGCAGCGTAACGAGCTCCTATAATTCACCCCTCCACTTT. Protein sequence: CASSVTSSYNSPLHF.

The chain combines TRBV9 with TRBJ1-2, with unresolved D. This CDR3 contains 17 residues. Trimming left V 3 bases short and J 0 bases short, with 18 bases between. The germline V gene encodes CDR1 SGDLS and CDR2 YYNGEE. CDR3: CASSGWESRGTNYGYTF. CDR3 in DNA: TGTGCCAGCAGCGGATGGGAGTCACGCGGGACTAACTATGGCTACACCTTC.

The J gene is TRBJ1-1, the V gene TRBV25-1; tentatively, D is TRBD1 (5 bases). The CDR3 is 15 amino acids. Germline CDR1 and CDR2: MGHDK and SYGVNS. The V end was cut by 0 bases, the J end by 6 bases, with 14 bases between. The DNA for the CDR3 is TGTGCCAGCAGTGAATATCGGAAGGGCAGGGCTGAAGCTTTCTTT. Residues: CASSEYRKGRAEAFF. Full variable domain (remainder filled in from reference TRBV25-1 and TRBJ1-1): EADIYQTPRYLVIGTGKKITLECSQTMGHDKMYWYQQDPGMELHLIHYSYGVNSTEKGDLSSESTVSRIRTEHFPLTLESARPSHTSQYLCASSEYRKGRAEAFFGQGTRLTVV.

Comments on this clone: This specimen includes other DNA sequences encoding the same CDR3. The CDR3 DNA reads TGTGCCAGCAGCCCCCGGGATCGAGGAAACACCATATATTTT. It yields the protein CASSPRDRGNTIYF. V is TRBV9 and J is TRBJ1-3, with D uncertain. V lost 4 bases to trimming and J lost 4 bases, with 12 bases between them. This CDR3 spans 14 amino acids. Germline-derived CDR1 and CDR2 are SGDLS and YYNGEE.

CDR3: CATSGPVYNEQFF. CDR3 coding DNA: TGTGCCACCAGTGGTCCAGTTTACAATGAGCAGTTCTTC. The chain is built from TRBV24-1 and TRBJ2-1, with D unclear. The V end lost 5 bases, the J end lost 4 bases, and 8 bases lay between the germline ends. There are 13 residues in the CDR3. Germline V lookup: CDR1 KGHDR, CDR2 SFDVKD.

The V and J genes are TRBV2 and TRBJ2-3, with 10 bases identical to TRBD2. Germline V CDR1 and CDR2: SNHLY, FYNNEI. The ends lost 1 base at V and 6 bases at J; junction bases unmatched: 1. The CDR3 consists of 14 residues. CDR3 sequence (DNA): TGTGCCAGCAGTGAAGGTAGCGGGAGGGATACGCAGTATTTT. This sequence encodes CASSEGSGRDTQYF.

The chain uses TRBV7-3 and TRBJ1-1; no clear D. Deletions cut 5 bases from V and 3 bases from J, with 22 bases between. The CDR3 contains 17 residues. CDR1 is SGHTA, CDR2 FQGTGA, per germline. The CDR3 sequence: CASSAQEWPFGDTEAFF. The CDR3 nucleotides are TGTGCCAGCAGCGCCCAGGAATGGCCGTTCGGGGACACTGAAGCTTTCTTT.

This chain uses TRBV5-1 with TRBJ2-7, with 9 bases lining up with TRBD2. The ends lost 0 bases at V and 7 bases at J; junction bases unmatched: 11. Germline-derived CDR1 and CDR2 are SGHRS and YFSETQ. The CDR3 sequence is 16 residues long. The CDR3 nucleotides are TGCGCCAGCAGCTTGGCGGTAACTAGCGGGTGTCTTGAGCAGTACTTC. As protein: CASSLAVTSGCLEQYF. The whole variable domain, filled in from reference TRBV5-1 and TRBJ2-7, reads KAGVTQTPRYLIKTRGQQVTLSCSPISGHRSVSWYQQTPGQGLQFLFEYFSETQRNKGNFPGRFSGRQFSNSRSEMNVSTLELGDSALYLCASSLAVTSGCLEQYFGPGTRLTVT.

The chain joins TRBV28 to TRBJ2-4; D is unclear. Germline V gene sequence: CDR1 MDHEN, CDR2 SYDVKM. The CDR3 loop spans 22 amino acids. Trimming left V 4 bases short and J 0 bases short, with 31 bases between. CDR3 DNA: TGTGCCAGCAGTTACCCAAGCAGCCGCGCAGGCTTCGACGCCCTAGCCAAAAACATTCAGTACTTC. Its translation: CASSYPSSRAGFDALAKNIQYF.

The V call is TRBV5-1, the J call TRBJ1-4, with D perhaps matching TRBD1 (5 bases). The CDR3 is 15 residues long. Germline CDR1 is SGHRS and CDR2 is YFSETQ. With 5 bases removed from V and 2 bases from J, the gap between germline ends came to 13 bases. Here the CDR3 reads CASSPSGNTNEKLFF. In nucleotides, the CDR3 is TGCGCCAGCAGTCCATCAGGGAACACTAATGAAAAACTGTTTTTT. Using reference TRBV5-1 and TRBJ1-4 for the parts outside the CDR3, the full variable domain is KAGVTQTPRYLIKTRGQQVTLSCSPISGHRSVSWYQQTPGQGLQFLFEYFSETQRNKGNFPGRFSGRQFSNSRSEMNVSTLELGDSALYLCASSPSGNTNEKLFFGSGTQLSVL.